This T cell receptor beta chain was sequenced during a study of T-cell memory formation after mild COVID-19. Study-wide context: TCR clusters were mostly confined to one donor each.

About this clonotype: The antigen remains undetermined.

Study findings and constraints: Whether day 37 second-wave clones are SARS-CoV-2-specific was not confirmed.

Libraries for TCRalpha and TCRbeta carried sample barcodes and unique molecular identifiers via 5'RACE. TCRdb re-analysed the 5' RACE reads in MiXCR, keeping a single row per CDR3 protein. The sample has 250,000 to 300,000 distinct CDR3 sequences, about 16% seen once. The sequencing sample was made of PBMCs or a T cell subset sorted from them (not recorded which). The source of this sequence is a man aged 18 to 29 who had mild COVID-19 (a few samples of this study predate the infection). Cell type and time point are not known.

CDR3 nucleotides: TGTGCCAGCAGCTTGAAGGGGGGGACCTACGAGCAGTACTTC. This sequence encodes CASSLKGGTYEQYF. The gene calls are TRBV5-4 and TRBJ2-7, with a possible D match to TRBD2 (7 bases). The germline gives CDR1 SGHNT, CDR2 YYREEE (reference sequence). Trimming removed 1 base from V and 2 bases from J, with 10 bases in between. The CDR3 is made up of 14 amino acids.